The next 4 T cell receptor beta chains were all read from a single sample in a study of CD8 T cells in Susac syndrome. Reverse transcription used about 0.5 to 1 ug RNA and random hexamers. A single record per CDR3 protein comes from TCRdb applying MiXCR to the immunoSEQ multiplex PCR reads. The sample consists of approximately 210,000 distinct CDR3 sequences, over 90% of them appearing once. Sequencing was carried out using CD4+ T cells from PBMCs. All receptors derive from a human donor with Susac syndrome.

This clonotype is a singleton in its sample. The chain couples TRBV5-1 to TRBJ2-6; 9 positions agree with TRBD1. Trimming cost V 4 bases and J 12 bases; bases outside gene matches: 11. The CDR3 has 15 amino acids. The V gene's germline CDR1 is SGHRS and CDR2 YFSETQ. CDR3 amino acids: CASSPEQGALGVLTF. In DNA, the CDR3 is TGCGCCAGCAGCCCCGAACAGGGGGCATTAGGCGTCCTGACTTTC.

This clonotype occurred once. The CDR3 loop reads CSARRSDYGYTF. For the CDR3, the DNA is TGCAGCGCCCGCCGCAGCGACTATGGCTACACCTTC. V is TRBV29-1 and J is TRBJ1-2; D unresolved. CDR3 length: 12 amino acids. Germline V CDR1 and CDR2: SQVTM, ANQGSEA. The germline V and J ends were trimmed by 7 bases and 3 bases, with 12 bases remaining between them.

The rearrangement links TRBV14 to TRBJ2-3, with TRBD2 as a possible D gene (6 bases). Germline CDR1 reads SGHDN; CDR2 reads FVKESK. V lost 4 bases to trimming and J lost 0 bases, with 14 bases between them. CDR3 length: 16 residues. This chain's CDR3 is CASSPYRGSSTDTQYF. The CDR3 nucleotides are TGTGCCAGCAGCCCCTACCGGGGGTCAAGCACAGATACGCAGTATTTT.

V is TRBV29-1 and J is TRBJ1-5; D possibly corresponds to TRBD1 (5 bases). From germline, CDR1 is SQVTM and CDR2 ANQGSEA. This CDR3 region has 15 residues. Trimming removed 6 bases from V and 4 bases from J, with 19 bases in between. CDR3 DNA: TGCAGCGTCGGTTGGGGCGACACCTCAAATCAGCCCCAGCATTTT. Translated, it gives CSVGWGDTSNQPQHF.